This entry concerns a single T cell receptor (beta chain). Between the trimmed V and J ends, which lost 3 bases and 1 base, there was a span of 21 bases. Per the germline V gene, CDR1 is SQVTM and CDR2 is ANQGSEA. This CDR3 comprises 17 residues. The data were obtained in a study of technical replicates of blood from a few donors. Sequenced by immunoSEQ multiplex PCR; TCRdb stores in-frame clones only, minus some. This sample has more than 65,000 clones, with over 85% found just once. The chain links TRBV29-1 to TRBJ1-2; D gene ambiguous. The sequenced sample was T cells isolated from PBMCs. This TCR came from a human donor in good health. The DNA for the CDR3 is TGCAGCGTTGAGGGCCAAGTCCAACCGGCCCTTAACTATGGCTACACCTTC. Its translation is CSVEGQVQPALNYGYTF.